A single sample is the source of the 25 T cell receptor beta chains below, sequenced in a study of shared T cell receptors in the human thymus. Generated by immunoSEQ multiplex PCR, the TCRdb table keeps only in-frame clones and is missing some. The table includes roughly 500,000 clones, more than 75% detected once. This sample was also put to use in a study of human thymus T cells.

The specimen was thymocytes. All receptors come from a boy under two years old with a congenital heart defect.

The CDR3 DNA follows: TGTGCCAGCAGCCCGCTCCCCCGGGGGAACTATAATTCACCCCTCCACTTT. Its protein is CASSPLPRGNYNSPLHF. The V and J genes are TRBV27 and TRBJ1-6, with D tentatively TRBD1 (5 bases). Looked up from germline, CDR1 is MNHEY and CDR2 is SMNVEV (reference sequence). V was shortened by 6 bases and J by 3 bases, with 18 bases between the two germline ends. This CDR3 spans 17 amino acids.

The chain uses TRBV4-2 and TRBJ1-1; the match to TRBD1 covers 10 bases. CDR1 and CDR2 (germline): LGHNA, YNFKEQ. With 3 bases clipped from V and 7 bases from J, the junction kept 5 bases outside the gene matches. CDR3 length: 14 amino acids. In DNA form, the CDR3 reads TGTGCCAGCAGCCAGCGACAGGGGGCTAGTGAAGCTTTCTTT. Protein sequence: CASSQRQGASEAFF.

This clone was detected only a few times. The chain is built from TRBV4-3 and TRBJ2-7; 12 positions match TRBD2. This CDR3 is 18 amino acids long. V was clipped by 0 bases and J by 1 base; unmatched bases: 7. The germline V gene has CDR1 LGHNA and CDR2 YSLEER. The CDR3 loop is CASSQDQTSGSRSYEQYF. The CDR3 bases are TGCGCCAGCAGCCAAGATCAGACTAGCGGGAGTAGATCCTACGAGCAGTACTTC.

This chain uses TRBV30 with TRBJ2-5; the match to TRBD2 covers 9 bases. The germline gives CDR1 GTSNPN, CDR2 SVGIG (reference sequence). The CDR3 covers 17 residues. V lost 3 bases, J lost 4 bases, and 15 bases stayed unmatched. Here the CDR3 DNA reads TGTGCCTGGAGCGACGGGGTAGCGGGAGAGGGGGGAGAGACCCAGTACTTC. Its translation is CAWSDGVAGEGGETQYF.

The rearrangement joins TRBV5-1 to TRBJ1-1; 8 positions match TRBD1. CDR1 is SGHRS and CDR2 is YFSETQ in the germline V gene. V gave up 0 bases and J gave up 1 base; unmatched junction bases: 2. The CDR3 has 15 residues. For the CDR3, the DNA is TGCGCCAGCAGCTTGGGACAGGGGCCGAACACTGAAGCTTTCTTT. Amino acids: CASSLGQGPNTEAFF.

This rearrangement joins TRBV6-5 to TRBJ2-7; D is unresolved. Germline V lookup: CDR1 MNHEY, CDR2 SVGAGI. The CDR3 covers 14 residues. V lost 2 bases to trimming and J lost 2 bases, with 10 bases between them. CDR3 coding DNA: TGTGCCAGCAGTTACGTGAGTCCCCCCTACGAGCAGTACTTC. It encodes CASSYVSPPYEQYF.

This clone was seen a handful of times. V gene TRBV7-8 combines with J gene TRBJ2-7, with unresolved D. Germline loops: CDR1 SGHVS, CDR2 FQNEAQ. The CDR3 totals 14 residues. Trimming pared 2 bases from V and 2 bases from J, leaving 10 bases between. The DNA of the CDR3 is TGTGCCAGCAGCTTATGTGGGCACCCCTACGAGCAGTACTTC. Translated, it gives CASSLCGHPYEQYF.

The chain is built from TRBV6-4 and TRBJ2-1; TRBD2 matches at 8 bases. The CDR3 is 13 amino acids. V dropped 6 bases and J dropped 4; count of bases not matched to a gene: 2. Germline lookup yields CDR1 MRHNA and CDR2 SNTAGT. The CDR3 sequence is CASRLAGYNEQFF. CDR3 coding DNA: TGTGCCAGCAGATTAGCGGGGTACAATGAGCAGTTCTTC.

The chain recombines TRBV21-1 with TRBJ2-1; the DNA was not compared with TRBD2, the D call given in the table. TRBV21-1 is deemed a pseudogene. The CDR3 consists of 15 residues. CDR3 bases: TGTGCCAGCAGCAAAGATCCTAGCTCTTCCCATGAGCAGTTCTTC. Its protein product is CASSKDPSSSHEQFF.

This rearrangement joins TRBV28 to TRBJ2-7, with 11 bases identical to TRBD2. CDR3 length: 17 residues. The germline V gene has CDR1 MDHEN and CDR2 SYDVKM. V dropped 1 base and J dropped 2; count of bases not matched to a gene: 7. CDR3 DNA sequence: TGTGCCAGCAGTTTATTTAGCGGGAGGGTAGCGGCCTACGAGCAGTACTTC. Protein product: CASSLFSGRVAAYEQYF.

In this sample, this clone turned up a few times. The V gene is TRBV19, the J gene TRBJ2-2, with 10 bases identical to TRBD2. Per germline, CDR1 LNHDA and CDR2 SQIVND (reference sequence). The trim removed 7 bases at V and 8 bases at J, leaving 7 bases unmatched. The CDR3 extends over 14 amino acids. In DNA, the CDR3 is TGTGCCAGTACGGCTAGCGGGAGAAGGGGGGAGCTGTTTTTT. Translation gives CASTASGRRGELFF.

The CDR3 sequence: CASSQAGQPYEQYF. The CDR3 nucleotides are TGCGCCAGCAGCCAAGCGGGACAGCCCTACGAGCAGTACTTC. V gene TRBV4-3 combines with J gene TRBJ2-7, with 7 bases lining up with TRBD1. Germline trimming cut 1 base from V and 2 bases from J; bases unmatched to any gene: 2. CDR1 is LGHNA and CDR2 is YSLEER in the germline V gene. The CDR3 totals 14 residues.

This rearrangement joins TRBV12-5 to TRBJ2-1; 7 positions agree with TRBD1. The germline V gene has CDR1 LGHNT and CDR2 FRNRAP. The CDR3 totals 17 residues. V shed 11 bases, J shed 8 bases, and the junction held 24 bases outside the gene matches. The CDR3 spells CAHVLPPLNRGRDEQFF. The DNA for the CDR3 is TGTGCTCACGTTCTCCCACCACTTAACAGGGGAAGGGATGAGCAGTTCTTC.

The V gene is TRBV6-4, the J gene TRBJ1-1; D remains unclear. Per germline, CDR1 MRHNA and CDR2 SNTAGT. The CDR3 is 13 amino acids. V was cut by 0 bases and J by 7 bases, with 9 bases left in between. The chain's CDR3 is CASSDSRGSEAFF. The CDR3 nucleotides are TGTGCCAGCAGTGACTCGAGAGGGAGTGAAGCTTTCTTT.

J is TRBJ2-3 and V is TRBV14; 8 positions match TRBD2. With V trimmed by 3 bases and J by 1 base, 3 bases remained unmatched. This CDR3 has 15 residues. The germline V gene encodes CDR1 SGHDN and CDR2 FVKESK. The CDR3 nucleotides read TGTGCCAGCAGCCATAGCGGGACCGGCACAGATACGCAGTATTTT. This gives the protein CASSHSGTGTDTQYF. The full variable domain, with the rest looked up from reference TRBV14 and TRBJ2-3, is EAGVTQFPSHSVIEKGQTVTLRCDPISGHDNLYWYRRVMGKEIKFLLHFVKESKQDESGMPNNRFLAERTGGTYSTLKVQPAELEDSGVYFCASSHSGTGTDTQYFGPGTRLTVL.

The V call is TRBV7-9, the J call TRBJ1-5, with 9 bases identical to TRBD1. V was clipped by 5 bases and J by 7 bases; unmatched bases: 6. Germline CDR1 and CDR2: SEHNR and FQNEAQ (reference sequence). The CDR3 totals 14 residues. The CDR3 DNA sequence: TGTGCCAGCAGCCGGACAGGGGAGGAGCAGCCCCAGCATTTT. As protein: CASSRTGEEQPQHF.

The chain has TRBV25-1 and TRBJ2-1, with 14 positions matching TRBD2. The trim removed 8 bases at V and 8 bases at J, leaving 8 bases unmatched. Germline CDR1 reads MGHDK; CDR2 reads SYGVNS. This CDR3 contains 15 residues. The CDR3 region has the DNA TGTGCCAGCTCCTCGACTAGCGGGAGGGATGATGAGCAGTTCTTC. It codes for CASSSTSGRDDEQFF.

This clone was observed many times. This sequence joins TRBV19 and TRBJ2-2; D call uncertain. Trimming left V 10 bases short and J 5 bases short, with 5 bases between. Germline CDR1 is LNHDA and CDR2 is SQIVND (reference sequence). The CDR3 extends over 10 amino acids. CDR3 DNA: TGTGCCACCCAAACCGGGGAGCTGTTTTTT. Its protein is CATQTGELFF.

This rearrangement joins TRBV4-3 to TRBJ2-1; weak D call: TRBD2 (7 bases). V was shortened by 1 base and J by 10 bases, with 29 bases between the two germline ends. This CDR3 spans 19 amino acids. CDR1 LGHNA and CDR2 YSLEER come from the germline V gene. CDR3 in DNA: TGCGCCAGCAGCCAAGGGGGGGGCGGGACCCCCTCTAAAGAACAGGAGCAGTTCTTC. Translating it yields CASSQGGGGTPSKEQEQFF.

The chain links TRBV4-1 to TRBJ2-7, with a tentative D call TRBD2 (6 bases). The CDR3 totals 13 residues. Germline CDR1 is MGHRA and CDR2 is YSYEKL. The ends were cut back, 1 base at V and 4 bases at J, with 8 bases in the middle. DNA of the CDR3: TGCGCCAGCAGCCAAGCGGGGGATTACGAGCAGTACTTC. This encodes CASSQAGDYEQYF.

The chain has TRBV13 and TRBJ2-1, with no clear D. Trimming removed 8 bases at V and 9 bases at J, with 20 bases between. This CDR3 contains 14 residues. The V gene's germline CDR1 is PRHDT and CDR2 FYEKMQ (reference sequence). As DNA, the CDR3 is TGTGCCAGCGTCATGGAGCCCTTTACAAGTGAGCAGTTCTTC. Protein: CASVMEPFTSEQFF.

The chain links TRBV7-8 to TRBJ2-7; a possible D gene is TRBD2 (6 bases). CDR1 and CDR2 from the germline V gene are SGHVS and FQNEAQ. The CDR3 spans 17 residues. Deletions cut 5 bases from V and 1 base from J, with 21 bases between. CDR3 DNA sequence: TGTGCCAGCAGCGCCGTAGCGGAGGTTGGTTGGTCCTACGAGCAGTACTTC. Amino acids: CASSAVAEVGWSYEQYF.

The chain employs TRBV6-5 and TRBJ2-2; 7 bases agree with TRBD1. Unmatched junction bases numbered 10, after V lost 6 bases and J lost 6 bases. Germline lookup yields CDR1 MNHEY and CDR2 SVGAGI. This CDR3 is built from 15 residues. The CDR3 sequence: CASSETGEGAGELFF. In nucleotides, the CDR3 is TGTGCCAGCAGCGAAACAGGGGAAGGGGCCGGGGAGCTGTTTTTT.

This clone was seen a handful of times. The chain recombines TRBV4-1 with TRBJ2-7; 12 positions match TRBD1. The CDR3 is 16 residues long. Trimming took 4 bases from V and 0 from J; bases not matched to a gene: 4. Germline CDR1 reads MGHRA; CDR2 reads YSYEKL. Here the CDR3 reads CASSRGTGGASYEQYF. Here the CDR3 DNA reads TGCGCCAGCAGCCGCGGGACAGGGGGCGCCTCCTACGAGCAGTACTTC.

V is TRBV5-4 and J is TRBJ1-2, with 7 bases lining up with TRBD1. The CDR3 is 17 amino acids. The trim removed 4 bases at V and 0 bases at J, leaving 12 bases unmatched. Germline-derived CDR1 and CDR2 are SGHNT and YYREEE (reference sequence). The CDR3 DNA reads as TGTGCCAGCAGCGGGCAGGACAGGCAAGGCCCTAACTATGGCTACACCTTC. Amino acids: CASSGQDRQGPNYGYTF.